This T cell receptor beta chain was observed in a study of blood T cell repertoires in COVID-19. Study-level information: Acute and convalescent COVID-19 specimens originated in the United States, Italy and Spain. PBMCs, B-cell-depleted T cells, or T cells provided the cDNA or gDNA that made up the material.

Trimming took 2 bases from V and 0 from J; bases not matched to a gene: 6. The CDR3 extends over 17 amino acids. Germline V gene lookup returns CDR1 SGHNT and CDR2 YYREEE (reference sequence). Original processing methods: Amplified reference gene primers provided the basis for estimating nucleated cell counts. Sequencing was performed with immunoSEQ multiplex PCR; in TCRdb, only in-frame clones are kept and a portion is missing. V and J calls and clone size follow that table, whereas D and trimming were derived from the DNA. The data hold about 210,000 clones, with 70% to 90% observed a single time. The rearrangement links TRBV5-4 to TRBJ2-2; 8 positions match TRBD2. The sequence came from a woman aged 70-85 years with acute or convalescent COVID-19. The specimen was peripheral blood. The CDR3 coding sequence is TGTGCCAGCAGCTTATATCTCGGGGGGGCGAACACCGGGGAGCTGTTTTTT. Translation gives CASSLYLGGANTGELFF.